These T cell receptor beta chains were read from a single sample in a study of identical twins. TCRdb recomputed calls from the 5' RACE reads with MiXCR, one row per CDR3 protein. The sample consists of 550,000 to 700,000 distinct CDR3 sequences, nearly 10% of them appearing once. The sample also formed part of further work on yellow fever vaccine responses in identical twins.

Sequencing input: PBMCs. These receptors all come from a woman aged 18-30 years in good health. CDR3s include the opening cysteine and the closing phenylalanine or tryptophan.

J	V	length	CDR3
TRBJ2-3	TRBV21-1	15	CASSTSPERDLSQYF
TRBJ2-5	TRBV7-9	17	CASSLVGGNIHQETQYF
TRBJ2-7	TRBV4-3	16	CASSQDLAGWAYEQYF
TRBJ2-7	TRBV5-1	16	CASSLNPRWGSYEQYF
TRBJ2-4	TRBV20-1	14	CSARSGLAKNIQYF
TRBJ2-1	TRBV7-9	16	CASSLAGLAGSDEQFF
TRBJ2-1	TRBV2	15	CASGPGTSGTGEQFF
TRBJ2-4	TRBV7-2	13	CASSFRDIGIQYF
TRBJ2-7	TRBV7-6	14	CASTPGGSDYEQYF
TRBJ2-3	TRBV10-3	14	CAISEGLAGGTQYF
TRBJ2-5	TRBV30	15	CAWSRLAGGGETQYF
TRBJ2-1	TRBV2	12	CASSVGWNEQFF
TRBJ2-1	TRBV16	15	CASSPTLSSYNEQFF
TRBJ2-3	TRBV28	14	CASSLLQTTDTQYF
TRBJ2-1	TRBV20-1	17	CSARDRASGSLNNEQFF
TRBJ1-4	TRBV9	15	CASSVAGREGEKLFF
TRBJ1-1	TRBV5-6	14	CASSTRTGGKEAFF
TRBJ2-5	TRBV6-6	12	CAVRTEGETKYF
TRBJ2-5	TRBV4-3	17	CASSQDHLLAGLETQYF
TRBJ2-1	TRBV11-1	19	CASSPGTSGRPSSYNEQFF
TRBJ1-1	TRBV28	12	CASYVGNTEAFF
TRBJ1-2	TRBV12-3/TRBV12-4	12	CASGVGSGGYTF
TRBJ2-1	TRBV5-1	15	CASSLAQAAYNEQFF
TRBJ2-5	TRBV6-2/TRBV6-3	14	CASSQDQELYDQYF
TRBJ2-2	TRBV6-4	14	CASSDGHDTGELFF
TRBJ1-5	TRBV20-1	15	CSARDWAGRDQPQHF
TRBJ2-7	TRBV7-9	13	CASSSPPGREQYF
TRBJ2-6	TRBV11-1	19	CASSPIGRDSLSGANVLTF
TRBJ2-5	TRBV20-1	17	CSALLSGLAGVPRTQYF
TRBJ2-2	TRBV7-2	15	CASSSGGSNTGELFF
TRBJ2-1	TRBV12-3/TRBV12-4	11	CASSFRSEQFF
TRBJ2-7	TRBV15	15	CATSRTGTDSYEQYF
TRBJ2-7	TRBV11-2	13	CASSVRTGDEQNF
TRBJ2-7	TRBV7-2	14	CASSLAGDYYEQYF
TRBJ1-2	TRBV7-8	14	CASSLGGGLNGYTF
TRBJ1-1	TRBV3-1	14	CASSQLRGKTEAFF
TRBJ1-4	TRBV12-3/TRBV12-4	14	CASSSDREGEKLFF
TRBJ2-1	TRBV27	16	CASTRPSGGSYNEQFF
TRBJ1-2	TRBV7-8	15	CASSFQGLENYGYTF
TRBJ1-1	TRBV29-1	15	CSVLDVPGHETEAFF
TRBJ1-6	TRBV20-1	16	CSARDLTGRGNSPLHF
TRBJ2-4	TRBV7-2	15	CASSSTRGYKNIQYF
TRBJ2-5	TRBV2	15	CASRDGAAFQETQYF
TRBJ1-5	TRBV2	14	CASSEAVGAQPQHF
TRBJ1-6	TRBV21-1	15	CASSNPADYNSPLHF
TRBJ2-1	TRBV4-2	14	CASSQDLGVDEQFF
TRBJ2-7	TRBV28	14	CASSIRDRDDEQYF
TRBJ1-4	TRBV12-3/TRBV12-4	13	CASSLRDSEKLLF
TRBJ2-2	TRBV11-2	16	CASSRGLAGNTGELFF
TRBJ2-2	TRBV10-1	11	CASSGTGELFF